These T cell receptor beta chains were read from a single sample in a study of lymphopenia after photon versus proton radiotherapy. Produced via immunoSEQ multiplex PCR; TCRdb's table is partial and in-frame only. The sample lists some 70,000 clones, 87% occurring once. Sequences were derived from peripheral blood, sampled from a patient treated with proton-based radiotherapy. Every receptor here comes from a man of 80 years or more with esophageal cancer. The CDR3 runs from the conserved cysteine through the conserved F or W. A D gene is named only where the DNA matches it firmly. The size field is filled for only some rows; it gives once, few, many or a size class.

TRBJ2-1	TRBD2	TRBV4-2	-	CASSQEVSVGGEQFF	TGTGCCAGCAGCCAGGAAGTTTCTGTCGGGGGGGAGCAGTTCTTC
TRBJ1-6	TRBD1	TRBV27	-	CASSLQGAWVNSPLHF	TGTGCCAGCAGTCTACAGGGGGCCTGGGTTAATTCACCCCTCCACTTT
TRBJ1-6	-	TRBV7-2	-	CASSLVGVNSPLHF	TGTGCCAGCAGCCTGGTGGGAGTTAATTCACCCCTCCACTTT
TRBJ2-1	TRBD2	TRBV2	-	CASIRKTSGNYNEQFF	TGTGCCAGCATCAGAAAGACTAGCGGGAACTACAATGAGCAGTTCTTC
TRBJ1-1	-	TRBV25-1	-	CASMRNTEAFF	TGTGCCAGCATGAGGAACACTGAAGCTTTCTTT
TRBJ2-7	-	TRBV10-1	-	CASSVPSGKQYF	TGCGCCAGCAGTGTACCCTCAGGGAAGCAGTACTTC
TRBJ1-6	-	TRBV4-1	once	CASSQGNSPLHF	TGCGCCAGCAGCCAAGGGAATTCACCCCTCCACTTT
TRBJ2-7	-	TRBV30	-	CAWALGFEQYF	TGTGCCTGGGCTTTAGGGTTCGAGCAGTACTTC
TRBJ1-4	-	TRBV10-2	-	CASSDRQDSNEKLFF	TGCGCCAGCAGTGATCGACAGGATTCTAATGAAAAACTGTTTTTT
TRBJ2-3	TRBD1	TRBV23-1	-	CASRPGGQIREDTQYF	TGCGCCAGCAGGCCAGGGGGTCAAATTCGGGAAGATACGCAGTATTTT
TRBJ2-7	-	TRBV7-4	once	CASSLVSARDSRLEQYF	TGTGCCAGCAGCTTAGTTTCTGCCCGGGACTCCCGCCTCGAGCAGTACTTC
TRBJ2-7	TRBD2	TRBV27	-	CASSLSGDSYEQYF	TGTGCCAGCAGTTTAAGCGGGGACTCCTACGAGCAGTACTTC
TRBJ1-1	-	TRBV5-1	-	CASSLQGYDTEAFF	TGCGCCAGCAGCTTACAGGGTTACGACACTGAAGCTTTCTTT
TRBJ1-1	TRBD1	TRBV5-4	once	CASSRGQGYTEAFF	TGTGCCAGCAGCCGTGGACAGGGGTACACTGAAGCTTTCTTT
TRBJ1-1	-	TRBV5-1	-	CASSSGALLNTEAFF	TGCGCCAGCAGCTCAGGGGCCTTGTTGAACACTGAAGCTTTCTTT
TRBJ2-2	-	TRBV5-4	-	CASSRRQDESGTGELFF	TGTGCCAGCAGCCGAAGACAGGATGAGAGTGGCACCGGGGAGCTGTTTTTT
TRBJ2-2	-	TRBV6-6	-	CASRHRAVRPGELFF	TGTGCCAGCAGACACAGGGCTGTGAGACCCGGGGAGCTGTTTTTT
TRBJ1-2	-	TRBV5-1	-	CASSPGREAYGYTF	TGCGCCAGCAGCCCTGGGAGGGAAGCCTATGGCTACACCTTC
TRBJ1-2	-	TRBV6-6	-	CASSYGGYTF	TGTGCCAGCAGTTACGGTGGCTACACCTTC
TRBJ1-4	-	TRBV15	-	CATIGGLDGGKLFF	TGTGCCACCATCGGGGGCTTGGATGGCGGAAAACTGTTTTTT
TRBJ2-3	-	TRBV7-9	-	CASSSNAGFGYTDTQYF	TGTGCCAGCAGCTCCAACGCTGGGTTCGGCTACACAGATACGCAGTATTTT
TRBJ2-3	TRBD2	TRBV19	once	CASSIGSGSVPDTQYF	TGTGCCAGTAGTATAGGAAGCGGGAGTGTCCCAGATACGCAGTATTTT
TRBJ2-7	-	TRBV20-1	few	CSATGGIEQYF	TGCAGTGCTACAGGTGGGATCGAGCAGTACTTC
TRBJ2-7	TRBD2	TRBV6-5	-	CASSLAGSGGEQYF	TGTGCCAGCAGCCTAGCGGGATCCGGGGGGGAGCAGTACTTC
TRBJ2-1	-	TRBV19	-	CASSMTRPTSNEQFF	TGTGCCAGTAGTATGACTAGGCCGACCTCCAATGAGCAGTTCTTC
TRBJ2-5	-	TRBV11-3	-	CASSLDRGETQYF	TGTGCCAGCAGCTTAGATCGTGGGGAGACCCAGTACTTC